This T cell receptor beta chain was identified in a study of blood T cells in healthy people across ages (dated by TCRdb to the mid-2010s). About the full investigation: In model experiments, template switching captured about one uniquely barcoded TCR beta cDNA molecule for every two T cells. Age-related changes in TCR beta repertoire diversity were measured in the study by deep sequencing normalized with unique cDNA molecular identifiers. Donors were grouped into four age groups: young (average 16 years), middle-aged (39), aged (62) and long-lived (roughly 80). Donors of different ages were randomly distributed across sequencing lanes to avoid experimental bias. The study analyzed two additional independent replicas of 1 million unique cDNA reads from the same blood draw for two donors, one aged 18 to 30 and one aged 80 or older. The research as a whole found: Bulk unsorted PBMC profiling prevented conclusive comparison of naive and antigen-experienced compartments. Because the CMV infection status of the donors was unknown, age-related changes in expanded clonotypes may potentially have been confounded. Observed TCR beta diversity per million T cells fell roughly linearly with age, and a significant reduction was already apparent by age around 39. Total diversity estimates from one million sequenced T cells were considered lower bounds and underestimates. A strong correlation was found between observed TCR beta diversity and the percentage of naive T cells measured by flow cytometry. Compared with the aged group, the long-lived group had more naive CD4+ T cells, fewer expanded clones and increased TCR diversity, a pattern suggesting age selection.

Library construction relied on 5' RACE. For sequencing, an Illumina HiSeq 2500 was employed. A second roughly 6 to 12 cycle PCR used a sample-barcoded 5' primer and a J-beta primer mix. Each TCR beta cDNA molecule received a unique molecular identifier from a template-switch 5' adaptor carrying 12 random nucleotides. Each sample yielded at least 3 million CDR3-containing paired-end reads. First-strand cDNA was synthesized from all RNA with the Mint cDNA synthesis kit, primed by a TRBC-specific oligonucleotide. Following uracil-DNA glycosylase treatment, all cDNA underwent a first 18-cycle PCR with the universal primers M1SS and BC2_uni_R. From the authors' description of their analysis: Normalization of each sample was performed by random selection of 1 million high-quality reads, each carrying a distinct molecular identifier. Instead of being binned into consensus sequences, reads with shared molecular identifiers were discarded. MiTCR, run with a Q25 quality threshold and the strictest error-elimination algorithm, handled CDR3 identification, clonotype clustering and error correction. A nonparametric unseen species model with Euler transformation was used to estimate lower-bound total TCR beta diversity. TCRdb cleaned the public reads at Q25 with fastp, built clones with MiXCR and kept in-frame beta chains. Duplicate CDR3 protein sequences are folded into a single record with the most common DNA and genes. TCRdb assigned the V and J calls; the authors' analysis was not used. This sample is represented by 850,000 to 1,000,000 distinct CDR3 sequences; roughly 50% of them were singletons. About an eighth of the sample is taken by the ten largest.

The roughly 39 donors, aged about 6 to 100 years, were systemically healthy Caucasian individuals from Russia. Each donor gave around 9 milliliters of peripheral blood, collected into EDTA-treated Vacutainer tubes. Ficoll-Paque density-gradient centrifugation was used to isolate PBMCs, with at least 6 million per sample. Total RNA, at least 5 micrograms per sample, was extracted from PBMCs with Trizol reagent. The percentages of naive CD45RAhigh/CD27high T cells were determined by flow cytometry on a PBMC aliquot from every donor. Remarks on this clonotype: No cognate antigen has been identified for it. Base qualities are missing; no much larger clone stands one base away.

Trimming at the junction amounts to 2 bases on V and 5 bases on J, and the germline ends lie 11 bases apart. The CDR3, cysteine through phenylalanine, is 14 amino acids long. CDR3 DNA only is kept here, 42 bases in frame from base 1. The V and J segments used are TRBV12-3 or TRBV12-4 and TRBJ2-3; no D gene call is confident. Input material: blood. This clonotype was obtained from a man aged 25 to 40 in good health. The CDR3 region has the sequence CASSLRATEDTQYF. The sequenced DNA is TGTGCCAGCAGTTTACGAGCGACGGAAGATACGCAGTATTTT.